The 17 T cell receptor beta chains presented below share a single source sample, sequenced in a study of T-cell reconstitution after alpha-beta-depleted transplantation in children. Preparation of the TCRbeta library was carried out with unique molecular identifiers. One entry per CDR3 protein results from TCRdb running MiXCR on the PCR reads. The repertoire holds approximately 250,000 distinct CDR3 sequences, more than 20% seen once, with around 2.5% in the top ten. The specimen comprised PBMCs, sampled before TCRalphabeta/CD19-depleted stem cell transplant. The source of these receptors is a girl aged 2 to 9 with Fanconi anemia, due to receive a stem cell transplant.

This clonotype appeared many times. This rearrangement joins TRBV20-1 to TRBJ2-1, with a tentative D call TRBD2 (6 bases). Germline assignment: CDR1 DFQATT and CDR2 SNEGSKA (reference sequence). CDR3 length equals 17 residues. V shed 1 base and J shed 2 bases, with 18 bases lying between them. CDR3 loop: CSARGPSATTAYNEQFF. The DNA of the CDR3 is TGCAGTGCTAGAGGCCCTAGCGCCACAACGGCCTACAATGAGCAGTTCTTC.

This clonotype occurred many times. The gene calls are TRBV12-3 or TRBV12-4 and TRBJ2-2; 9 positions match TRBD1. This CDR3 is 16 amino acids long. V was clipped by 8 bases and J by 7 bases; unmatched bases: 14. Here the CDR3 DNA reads TGTGCCAGCCTCCCAAGGTGGGACAGGGTCGACGGGGAGCTGTTTTTT. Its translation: CASLPRWDRVDGELFF.

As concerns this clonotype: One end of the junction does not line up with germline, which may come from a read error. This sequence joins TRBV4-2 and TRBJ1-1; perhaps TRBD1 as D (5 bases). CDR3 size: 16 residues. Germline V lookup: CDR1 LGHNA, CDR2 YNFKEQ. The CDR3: CASSQPPGRRNTKAFF. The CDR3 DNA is TGTGCCAGCAGCCAACCTCCGGGACGGAGGAACACTAAAGCTTTCTTT.

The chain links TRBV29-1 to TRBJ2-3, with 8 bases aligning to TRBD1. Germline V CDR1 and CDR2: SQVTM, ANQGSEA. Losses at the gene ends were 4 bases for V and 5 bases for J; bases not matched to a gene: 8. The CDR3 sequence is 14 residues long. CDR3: CSVGAGGRVDTQYF. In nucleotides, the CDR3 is TGCAGCGTTGGGGCAGGGGGCAGGGTAGATACGCAGTATTTT.

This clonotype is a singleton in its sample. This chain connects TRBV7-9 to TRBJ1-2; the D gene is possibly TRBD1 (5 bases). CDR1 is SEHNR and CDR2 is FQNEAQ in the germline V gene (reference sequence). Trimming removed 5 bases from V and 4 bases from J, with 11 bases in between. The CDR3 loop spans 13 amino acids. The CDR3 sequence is CASSPVGGYGYTF. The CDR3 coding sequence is TGTGCCAGCAGCCCCGTGGGGGGCTATGGCTACACCTTC.

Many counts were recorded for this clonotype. The CDR3 sequence is CASSPVGQGRDEQFF. The CDR3 DNA is TGTGCCAGCAGCCCTGTAGGACAGGGGAGAGATGAGCAGTTCTTC. The gene calls are TRBV7-2 and TRBJ2-1; 9 bases fit TRBD1. Unmatched junction bases numbered 10, after V lost 5 bases and J lost 8 bases. Germline lookup yields CDR1 SGHTA and CDR2 FQGNSA. This CDR3 has 15 amino acids.

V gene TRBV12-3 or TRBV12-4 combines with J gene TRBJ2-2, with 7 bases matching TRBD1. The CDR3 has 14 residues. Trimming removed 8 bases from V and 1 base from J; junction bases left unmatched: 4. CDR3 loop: CASLDRENTGELFF. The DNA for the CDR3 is TGTGCCAGCCTTGACAGGGAGAACACCGGGGAGCTGTTTTTT.

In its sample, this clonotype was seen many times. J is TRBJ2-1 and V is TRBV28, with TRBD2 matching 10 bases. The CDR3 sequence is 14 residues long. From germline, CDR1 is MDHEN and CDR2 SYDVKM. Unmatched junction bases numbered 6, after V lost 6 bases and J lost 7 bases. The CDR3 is CASRSSGRINEQFF. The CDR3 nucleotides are TGTGCCAGCAGATCTAGCGGGAGAATTAATGAGCAGTTCTTC.

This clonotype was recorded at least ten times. The CDR3: CASSLVAVGTDTQYF. The CDR3 bases are TGTGCCAGCAGCTTGGTAGCGGTCGGCACAGATACGCAGTATTTT. The chain carries TRBV7-3 and TRBJ2-3; perhaps TRBD2 as D (6 bases). Trimming cost V 3 bases and J 1 base, with 11 bases left between them. The germline CDR1 and CDR2 sequences are SGHTA and FQGTGA. The CDR3 has 15 amino acids.

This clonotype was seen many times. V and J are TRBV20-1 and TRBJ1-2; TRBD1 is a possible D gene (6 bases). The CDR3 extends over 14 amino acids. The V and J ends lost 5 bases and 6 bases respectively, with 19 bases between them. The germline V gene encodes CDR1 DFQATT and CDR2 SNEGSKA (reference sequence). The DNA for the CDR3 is TGCAGTGCTCCGAGGGCCAAAAACAGGGATGGCTACACCTTC. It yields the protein CSAPRAKNRDGYTF.

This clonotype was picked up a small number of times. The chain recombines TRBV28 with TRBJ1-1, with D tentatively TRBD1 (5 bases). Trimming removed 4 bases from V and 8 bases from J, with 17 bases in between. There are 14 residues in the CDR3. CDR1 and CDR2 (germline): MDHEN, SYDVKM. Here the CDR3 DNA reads TGTGCCAGCAGTTATGGAATCGGGGGGATGGAAGCTTTCTTT. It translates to CASSYGIGGMEAFF.

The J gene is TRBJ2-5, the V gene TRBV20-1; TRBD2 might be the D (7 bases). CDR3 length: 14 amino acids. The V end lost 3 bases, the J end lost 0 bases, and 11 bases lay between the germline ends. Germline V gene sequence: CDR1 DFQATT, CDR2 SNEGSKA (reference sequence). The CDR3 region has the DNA TGCAGTGCTAGGGGGGGGCAGTACCAAGAGACCCAGTACTTC. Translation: CSARGGQYQETQYF.

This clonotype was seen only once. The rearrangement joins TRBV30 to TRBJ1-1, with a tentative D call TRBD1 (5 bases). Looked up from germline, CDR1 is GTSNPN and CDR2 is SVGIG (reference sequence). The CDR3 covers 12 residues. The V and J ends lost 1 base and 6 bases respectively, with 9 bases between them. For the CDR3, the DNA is TGTGCCTGGAGTGGCGACAGCCCTGAAGCTTTCTTT. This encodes CAWSGDSPEAFF. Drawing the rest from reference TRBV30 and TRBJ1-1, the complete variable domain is SQTIHQWPATLVQPVGSPLSLECTVEGTSNPNLYWYRQAAGRGLQLLFYSVGIGQISSEVPQNLSASRPQDRQFILSSKKLLLSDSGFYLCAWSGDSPEAFFGQGTRLTVV.

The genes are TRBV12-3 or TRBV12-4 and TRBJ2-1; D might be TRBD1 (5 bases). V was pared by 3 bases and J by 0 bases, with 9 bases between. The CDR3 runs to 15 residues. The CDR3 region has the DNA TGTGCCAGCAGTTTTAAGGGGATCTCCTACAATGAGCAGTTCTTC. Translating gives CASSFKGISYNEQFF.

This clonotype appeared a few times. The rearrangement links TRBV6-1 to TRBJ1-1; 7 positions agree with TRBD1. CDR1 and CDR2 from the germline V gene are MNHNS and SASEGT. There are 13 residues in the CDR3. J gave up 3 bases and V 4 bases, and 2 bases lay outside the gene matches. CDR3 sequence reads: CASSGQGDTEAFF. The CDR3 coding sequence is TGTGCCAGCAGTGGACAGGGTGACACTGAAGCTTTCTTT.

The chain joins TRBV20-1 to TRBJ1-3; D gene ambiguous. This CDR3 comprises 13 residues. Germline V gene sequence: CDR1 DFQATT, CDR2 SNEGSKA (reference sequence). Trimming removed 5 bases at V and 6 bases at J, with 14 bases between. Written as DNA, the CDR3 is TGCAGTGCTGCCCCGGCGGGCTCAAACACCATATATTTT. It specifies CSAAPAGSNTIYF.

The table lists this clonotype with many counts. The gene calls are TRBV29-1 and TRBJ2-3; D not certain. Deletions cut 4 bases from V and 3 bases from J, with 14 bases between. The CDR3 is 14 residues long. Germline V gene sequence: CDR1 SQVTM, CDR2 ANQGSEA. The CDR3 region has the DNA TGCAGCGTTGCTCGATGGGATGATACAGATACGCAGTATTTT. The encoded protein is CSVARWDDTDTQYF.